This T cell receptor beta chain was profiled in a study of shared clonotypes between healthy human individuals. Each subset's genomic DNA was split evenly across several immunoSEQ plates. The assay was immunoSEQ multiplex PCR, and TCRdb's table has in-frame clones only and misses some. Among 490,000 or so clones listed, roughly four fifths were seen once. The CDR3 extends over 13 amino acids. V was shortened by 5 bases and J by 6 bases, with 15 bases between the two germline ends. Germline values: CDR1 SQVTM, CDR2 ANQGSEA. The sequenced material came from PBMCs. V is TRBV29-1 and J is TRBJ2-3, with D perhaps assigned TRBD1 or TRBD2 (5 bases each). The sequence derives from a woman in her forties in good health. Some clones in this sample may be carry-over from other donors' samples. Here the CDR3 reads CSVLGVGVDTQYF. The CDR3 DNA reads TGCAGCGTTCTGGGGGTAGGGGTGGATACGCAGTATTTT.